Following are 31 T cell receptor beta chains from one sample sequenced in a study of shared clonotypes between healthy human individuals. Using immunoSEQ multiplex PCR, the repertoire was profiled, and TCRdb retains in-frame clones only, with some absent. The sample holds approximately 1,500,000 clones; approximately 98% are singletons and the top ten take roughly 0.4%. The sample was naive CD4+ T cells sorted from blood. Indicated subset: CD45RA+ positively selected. The receptors derive from a man aged 30 to 39 in good health.

V and J are TRBV6-1 and TRBJ2-7; D is tentatively TRBD1 or TRBD2 (5 bases each). Trimming cost V 10 bases and J 7 bases, with 20 bases left between them. The CDR3 covers 13 residues. Per germline, CDR1 MNHNS and CDR2 SASEGT. The chain's CDR3 is CATLRDPLGEQYF. The CDR3 DNA reads as TGTGCCACTCTACGGGACCCACTCGGGGAGCAGTACTTC.

The gene calls are TRBV7-3 and TRBJ2-6; no clear D gene. Trimming left V 4 bases short and J 5 bases short, with 9 bases between. CDR3 length equals 14 residues. Germline loops: CDR1 SGHTA, CDR2 FQGTGA. The DNA of the CDR3 is TGTGCCAGCAGCTCTCTCTCGCGGGCCAACGTCCTGACTTTC. Translated, it gives CASSSLSRANVLTF.

The CDR3 reads CASSPRDYEQYF. CDR3 sequence (DNA): TGTGCCAGCAGCCCCAGGGACTACGAGCAGTACTTC. V gene TRBV27 combines with J gene TRBJ2-7, with a tentative D call TRBD1 (5 bases). The CDR3 runs 12 residues. V gave up 6 bases and J gave up 3 bases, with 9 bases separating them. Germline CDR1 reads MNHEY; CDR2 reads SMNVEV (reference sequence).

The chain recombines TRBV19 with TRBJ1-5, with D hard to call. There are 13 residues in the CDR3. With 6 bases removed from V and 10 bases from J, the gap between germline ends came to 16 bases. Germline V gene sequence: CDR1 LNHDA, CDR2 SQIVND (reference sequence). The CDR3 is CASRDKYIGPQHF. The DNA of the CDR3 is TGTGCCAGTAGGGATAAGTATATCGGCCCCCAGCATTTT.

The chain has TRBV5-1 and TRBJ2-1, with D maybe TRBD1 (6 bases). The V end was cut by 4 bases, the J end by 6 bases, with 17 bases between. CDR1 SGHRS and CDR2 YFSETQ come from the germline V gene. The CDR3 is 15 amino acids. The CDR3 nucleotides read TGCGCCAGCAGCACCCATAGGGGGATAGGCAATGAGCAGTTCTTC. Residues: CASSTHRGIGNEQFF.

This clone was recorded once. The V gene is TRBV28, the J gene TRBJ2-7; no reliable D call. V shed 7 bases and J shed 0 bases, with 13 bases lying between them. The CDR3 spans 14 residues. From germline, CDR1 is MDHEN and CDR2 SYDVKM. DNA of the CDR3: TGTGCCAGCAACACCCCGCCCAGCTCCTACGAGCAGTACTTC. Protein: CASNTPPSSYEQYF.

This clone appeared a single time. The chain has TRBV13 and TRBJ2-2; the D is unclear. CDR3 size: 14 residues. Trimming cost V 6 bases and J 4 bases, with 12 bases left between them. Germline V gene sequence: CDR1 PRHDT, CDR2 FYEKMQ (reference sequence). The CDR3 loop is CASRLNLVTGELFF. For the CDR3, the DNA is TGTGCCAGCAGGTTGAATTTGGTCACCGGGGAGCTGTTTTTT.

The rearrangement uses TRBV15 and TRBJ2-2, with 7 nucleotides matching TRBD2. The length of the CDR3 is 16 residues. The germline gives CDR1 LNHNV, CDR2 YYDKDF (reference sequence). J gave up 1 base and V 1 base, and 3 bases lay outside the gene matches. Here the CDR3 reads CATSRGLALNTGELFF. DNA of the CDR3: TGTGCCACCAGCAGAGGACTAGCCCTGAACACCGGGGAGCTGTTTTTT.

CDR3 DNA: TGTGCCAGCAGCTTGGATTTACTAGCGGGTAATGAGCAGTTCTTC. This translates into CASSLDLLAGNEQFF. The V call is TRBV5-5, the J call TRBJ2-1; TRBD2 matches at 9 bases. The V gene end was trimmed by 0 bases and the J gene end by 7 bases; junction bases not matched to a gene: 5. CDR1 and CDR2 from the germline V gene are SGHKS and YYEKEE (reference sequence). The CDR3 length is 15 residues.

This rearrangement joins TRBV5-6 to TRBJ2-1; D is unresolved. This CDR3 contains 12 residues. Between the trimmed V and J ends, which lost 3 bases and 8 bases, there was a span of 9 bases. Germline CDR1 is SGHDT and CDR2 is YYEEEE. The DNA for the CDR3 is TGTGCCAGCAGCTATACAGTCGATGAGCAGTTCTTC. Translation: CASSYTVDEQFF.

The chain combines TRBV19 with TRBJ1-2; D remains unclear. The CDR3 runs 14 residues. Germline CDR1 and CDR2: LNHDA and SQIVND (reference sequence). V was cut by 7 bases and J by 11 bases, with 23 bases left in between. This CDR3 reads CASISQGIGRGYTF. As DNA, the CDR3 is TGTGCCAGTATTTCTCAAGGGATCGGTCGAGGTTACACCTTC.

The chain recombines TRBV30 with TRBJ2-2; a possible D gene is TRBD1 (6 bases). Germline V lookup: CDR1 GTSNPN, CDR2 SVGIG (reference sequence). Trimming shortened V by 3 bases and J by 0 bases, and 14 bases separated the two germline ends. The CDR3 contains 16 residues. CDR3 region: CAWSKSGAANTGELFF. For the CDR3, the DNA is TGTGCCTGGAGCAAATCAGGGGCGGCGAACACCGGGGAGCTGTTTTTT.

This chain connects TRBV28 to TRBJ1-1; a possible D gene is TRBD1 (5 bases). With 3 bases removed from V and 1 base from J, the gap between germline ends came to 15 bases. Germline loops: CDR1 MDHEN, CDR2 SYDVKM. The CDR3 sequence is 16 residues long. The CDR3 loop is CASSFEGPASNTEAFF. In DNA form, the CDR3 reads TGTGCCAGCAGTTTCGAGGGGCCAGCTTCGAACACTGAAGCTTTCTTT.

The genes are TRBV5-1 and TRBJ2-7, with D possibly matching TRBD2 (7 bases). Trimming removed 0 bases at V and 5 bases at J, with 18 bases between. Germline assignment: CDR1 SGHRS and CDR2 YFSETQ. This CDR3 has 16 amino acids. In nucleotides, the CDR3 is TGCGCCAGCAGCTTGGCGGGAGGACCAGGGGTTCACGAGCAGTACTTC. It encodes CASSLAGGPGVHEQYF. Full variable domain (remainder filled in from reference TRBV5-1 and TRBJ2-7): KAGVTQTPRYLIKTRGQQVTLSCSPISGHRSVSWYQQTPGQGLQFLFEYFSETQRNKGNFPGRFSGRQFSNSRSEMNVSTLELGDSALYLCASSLAGGPGVHEQYFGPGTRLTVT.

The chain combines TRBV7-9 with TRBJ1-4, with D hard to call. This CDR3 is 13 amino acids long. The ends were cut back, 4 bases at V and 4 bases at J, with 7 bases in the middle. Germline values: CDR1 SEHNR, CDR2 FQNEAQ (reference sequence). This chain's CDR3 is CASSYGSNEKLFF. In DNA, the CDR3 is TGTGCCAGCAGCTACGGGAGTAATGAAAAACTGTTTTTT.

The CDR3 sequence is CAISELLAGPSTDTQYF. Here the CDR3 DNA reads TGTGCCATCAGTGAATTACTAGCGGGACCATCCACAGATACGCAGTATTTT. The chain recombines TRBV10-3 with TRBJ2-3, with TRBD2 matching 10 bases. The J segment lost 2 bases and the V segment lost 3 bases, leaving 8 bases of the junction unmatched. The germline CDR1 and CDR2 sequences are ENHRY and SYGVKD. The CDR3 loop spans 17 amino acids.

The V and J genes are TRBV7-3 and TRBJ2-1; TRBD1 matches at 10 bases. The CDR3 length is 18 residues. V lost 2 bases to trimming and J lost 6 bases; unmatched junction nucleotides: 13. CDR1 is SGHTA and CDR2 is FQGTGA in the germline V gene. The chain's CDR3 is CASSLGDRGNFLRNEQFF. CDR3 nucleotides: TGTGCCAGCAGCTTAGGGGACAGGGGAAATTTCCTACGCAATGAGCAGTTCTTC.

This clone was recorded only once. The chain uses TRBV4-1 and TRBJ1-5; D possibly corresponds to TRBD1 (5 bases). The CDR3 contains 17 residues. Trimming stripped 1 base from V and 5 bases from J, with 18 bases between. The V gene's germline CDR1 is MGHRA and CDR2 YSYEKL. This chain's CDR3 is CASSQGGRGSIYQPQHF. The CDR3 DNA reads TGCGCCAGCAGCCAAGGGGGGAGGGGCTCGATTTATCAGCCCCAGCATTTT.

This chain joins TRBV6-1 and TRBJ2-2; perhaps TRBD2 as D (6 bases). From germline, CDR1 is MNHNS and CDR2 SASEGT. Between the trimmed V and J ends, which lost 8 bases and 0 bases, there was a span of 10 bases. The length of the CDR3 is 14 residues. The CDR3 nucleotides read TGTGCCAGCCATAGCGGAACGAACACCGGGGAGCTGTTTTTT. Its translation is CASHSGTNTGELFF.

V and J are TRBV9 and TRBJ1-1; the match to TRBD1 covers 9 bases. V lost 3 bases, J lost 3 bases, and 6 bases stayed unmatched. The V gene's germline CDR1 is SGDLS and CDR2 YYNGEE. The CDR3 spans 15 residues. The CDR3 DNA sequence: TGTGCCAGCAGCGGATCAGGACAGGGGTACACTGAAGCTTTCTTT. Translating gives CASSGSGQGYTEAFF.

This chain connects TRBV29-1 to TRBJ1-1, with 9 nucleotides matching TRBD1. Germline V gives CDR1 SQVTM, CDR2 ANQGSEA. V lost 7 bases to trimming and J lost 4 bases; unmatched junction nucleotides: 10. This CDR3 is 14 amino acids long. For the CDR3, the DNA is TGCAGCGGCCGGGACAGGGAATATTTCACTGAAGCTTTCTTT. It specifies CSGRDREYFTEAFF.

To note about this clone: Other DNA sequences in the same sample also yield this CDR3. The CDR3 reads CASSVGGSYEQYF. The DNA for the CDR3 is TGTGCCAGCAGCGTAGGTGGCTCCTACGAGCAGTACTTC. V usage is TRBV9 and J usage is TRBJ2-7; D remains unclear. Germline-derived CDR1 and CDR2 are SGDLS and YYNGEE. The V end lost 0 bases, the J end lost 0 bases, and 4 bases lay between the germline ends. The CDR3 covers 13 residues.

This chain uses TRBV29-1 with TRBJ1-2; possible D gene TRBD1, 6 bases. V was cut by 4 bases and J by 8 bases, with 11 bases left in between. The CDR3 loop spans 11 amino acids. Germline assignment: CDR1 SQVTM and CDR2 ANQGSEA. The CDR3 coding sequence is TGCAGCGTTGCGGGGACATCAGGCTACACCTTC. It yields the protein CSVAGTSGYTF.

The chain has TRBV28 and TRBJ1-5; D remains unclear. V was pared by 6 bases and J by 4 bases, with 7 bases between. This CDR3 region has 12 residues. The germline CDR1 and CDR2 sequences are MDHEN and SYDVKM. CDR3 sequence (DNA): TGTGCCAGCAGGTGGAGTAATCAGCCCCAGCATTTT. Protein: CASRWSNQPQHF.

A single count supports this clone. This chain joins TRBV9 and TRBJ2-1; 9 bases fit TRBD1. The germline gives CDR1 SGDLS, CDR2 YYNGEE. The CDR3 consists of 15 residues. The ends lost 0 bases at V and 9 bases at J; junction bases unmatched: 7. The CDR3 spells CASSVAMLGQGEQFF. For the CDR3, the DNA is TGTGCCAGCAGCGTAGCCATGTTGGGACAGGGTGAGCAGTTCTTC.

The chain employs TRBV18 and TRBJ2-5; 7 bases map to TRBD1. The CDR3 length is 16 residues. The V and J ends lost 2 bases and 4 bases, in that order; junction bases with no gene match: 10. The germline CDR1 and CDR2 sequences are KGHSH and LQKENI. DNA of the CDR3: TGTGCCAGCTCACCATTCATCCCGGGACAGAGAGAGACCCAGTACTTC. As protein: CASSPFIPGQRETQYF.

The J gene is TRBJ1-1, the V gene TRBV5-1; a weak D match, TRBD1 (5 bases). V lost 4 bases, J lost 5 bases, and 15 bases lay in between. The V gene's germline CDR1 is SGHRS and CDR2 YFSETQ. The CDR3 extends over 14 amino acids. CDR3 loop: CASSLSMGGTEAFF. In DNA form, the CDR3 reads TGCGCCAGCAGCCTCTCTATGGGGGGGACTGAAGCTTTCTTT. The entire variable domain, with the rest obtained from reference TRBV5-1 and TRBJ1-1, is as follows: KAGVTQTPRYLIKTRGQQVTLSCSPISGHRSVSWYQQTPGQGLQFLFEYFSETQRNKGNFPGRFSGRQFSNSRSEMNVSTLELGDSALYLCASSLSMGGTEAFFGQGTRLTVV.

V gene TRBV27 combines with J gene TRBJ2-2; D possibly matches TRBD1 or TRBD2 (6 bases each). Trimming shortened V by 7 bases and J by 3 bases, and 18 bases separated the two germline ends. Per germline, CDR1 MNHEY and CDR2 SMNVEV (reference sequence). CDR3 length: 16 amino acids. The CDR3 DNA reads as TGTGCCAGCATTCCTAGGGGGGCGCGGGACACCGGGGAGCTGTTTTTT. It encodes CASIPRGARDTGELFF.

The rearrangement links TRBV5-1 to TRBJ2-2; TRBD2 might be the D (5 bases). CDR1 and CDR2 from the germline V gene are SGHRS and YFSETQ. Trimming removed 1 base from V and 7 bases from J, with 14 bases in between. The CDR3 loop spans 15 amino acids. The CDR3 DNA follows: TGCGCCAGCAGCTTGACCGGGCTAGAGGGCGGGGAGCTGTTTTTT. Translated, it gives CASSLTGLEGGELFF.

This chain joins TRBV5-5 and TRBJ2-1; a weak D match, TRBD1 (5 bases). CDR1 and CDR2 from the germline V gene are SGHKS and YYEKEE (reference sequence). V shed 4 bases and J shed 0 bases, with 11 bases lying between them. The CDR3 has 15 residues. This chain's CDR3 is CASSLTGASYNEQFF. The CDR3 DNA follows: TGTGCCAGCAGCCTCACAGGAGCCTCCTACAATGAGCAGTTCTTC.

This clone was recorded once. The chain couples TRBV7-2 to TRBJ2-5, with TRBD1 identical over 7 bases. Germline V lookup: CDR1 SGHTA, CDR2 FQGNSA. The V gene end was trimmed by 1 base and the J gene end by 10 bases; junction bases not matched to a gene: 3. The CDR3 contains 12 residues. Here the CDR3 DNA reads TGTGCCAGCAGCTTAGGGGACAGACACCAGTACTTC. Its translation is CASSLGDRHQYF.